This T cell receptor (beta chain) was observed in a study of blood T cell repertoires in COVID-19. Study overall: Nucleic acid was either cDNA or gDNA, and it came from T cells, B-cell-depleted T cells, or PBMCs.

The CDR3 sequence is 17 residues long. Germline V gives CDR1 SGHRS, CDR2 YFSETQ. V dropped 1 base and J dropped 1 base, with 12 bases sitting between them. In the study's own analysis: Counts of nucleated cells, estimated from reference gene primer amplification, were obtained. Measured with immunoSEQ multiplex PCR; TCRdb has only the in-frame clones, and not every one. That table is the source of V, J and clone size, and D and trimming were worked out from the DNA. This sample has 120,000 to 150,000 clones, with about 82% found just once. The chain joins TRBV5-1 to TRBJ2-6, with D possibly matching TRBD2 (5 bases). This receptor was taken from a woman aged 55-70 years with acute or convalescent COVID-19. Specimen: peripheral blood. The CDR3 is CASSLRQAGSGANVLTF. In nucleotides, the CDR3 is TGCGCCAGCAGCTTGCGGCAGGCGGGTTCTGGGGCCAACGTCCTGACTTTC.